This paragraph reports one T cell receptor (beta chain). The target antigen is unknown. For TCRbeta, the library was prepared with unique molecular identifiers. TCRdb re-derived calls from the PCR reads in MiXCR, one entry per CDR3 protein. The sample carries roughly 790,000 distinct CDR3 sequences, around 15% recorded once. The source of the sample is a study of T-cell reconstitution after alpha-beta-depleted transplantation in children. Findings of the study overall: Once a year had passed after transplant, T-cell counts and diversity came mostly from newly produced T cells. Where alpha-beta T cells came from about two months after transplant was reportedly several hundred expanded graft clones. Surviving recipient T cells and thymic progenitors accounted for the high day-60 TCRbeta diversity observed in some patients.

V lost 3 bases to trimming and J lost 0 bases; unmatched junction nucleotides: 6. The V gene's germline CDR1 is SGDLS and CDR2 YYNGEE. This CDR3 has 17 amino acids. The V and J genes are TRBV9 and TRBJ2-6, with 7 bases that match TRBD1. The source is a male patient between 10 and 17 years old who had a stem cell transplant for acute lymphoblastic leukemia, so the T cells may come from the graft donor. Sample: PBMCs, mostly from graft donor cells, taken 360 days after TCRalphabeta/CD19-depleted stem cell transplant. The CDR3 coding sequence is TGTGCCAGCAGCGACCGGGACAGTCCCTCTGGGGCCAACGTCCTGACTTTC. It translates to CASSDRDSPSGANVLTF.